This TCR beta chain was sequenced for a study of cytomegalovirus exposure and HLA in healthy donors. Study-wide points: In an earlier analysis, about 87% or about 30%: the productive usage of most TCR beta V segments. Clonal expansion, a later analysis showed, was greater in HLA-associated TCR beta chains than in equally common others.

Germline lookup yields CDR1 SQVTM and CDR2 ANQGSEA. Trimming at V came to 5 bases and at J to 5 bases, leaving 11 bases not matched to a gene. The CDR3 is 15 residues long. This clone was recorded only once. Its matching antigen is unknown. PCR amplification relied on 60 Vbeta primers (plus 13 Jbeta primers). The assay was immunoSEQ multiplex PCR, and TCRdb's table has in-frame clones only and misses some. The sample holds 65,000 or so clones, 62% seen once. Sequencing used PBMCs. The sequence was obtained from a man aged 30 to 45 in good health and CMV-seronegative. The V gene is TRBV29-1, the J gene TRBJ1-2; 10 bases align to TRBD1. The chain's CDR3 is CSVSDWTGGGYGYTF. In DNA, the CDR3 is TGCAGCGTTAGCGATTGGACAGGGGGTGGGTATGGCTACACCTTC.